This TCR beta chain was found in a study of breast tumors, draining lymph nodes, adjacent tissues. One entry per CDR3 protein, called by TCRdb with MiXCR from the multiplex PCR reads. The repertoire holds 200,000 to 300,000 distinct CDR3 sequences, around 30% seen once, with 0.85% to 1.3% in the top ten. Study observations and caveats: Findings are consistent with lymph node origin and intratumoral expansion of most tumor T cells. Tumor and nontumor repertoires were significantly more similar in luminal-like than in basal-like breast cancer. Compared with lymph nodes, tumors were less diverse; compared with nontumor tissue, more.

Notes on this clonotype: The antigen is unknown.

Germline assignment: CDR1 MNHEY and CDR2 SVGAGI. Trimming pared 5 bases from V and 0 bases from J, leaving 8 bases between. This CDR3 is 14 amino acids long. Axillary draining lymph nodes of breast cancer patients supplied the node samples. The chain carries TRBV6-5 and TRBJ2-4; D call uncertain. The TCR sequence derives from a female donor with breast cancer. Some clones in this sample may be carry-over from other donors' samples. Sequencing was performed on axillary lymph node tissue. The CDR3 protein is CASSTAGAKNIQYF. CDR3 sequence (DNA): TGTGCCAGCAGTACAGCTGGAGCCAAAAACATTCAGTACTTC.